This is a list of T cell receptor beta chains from one sample in a study of T cell responses to AZD1222 COVID-19 vaccine. Some clones are missing from TCRdb's copy, which holds only in-frame ones; the method was immunoSEQ multiplex PCR. The sample records around 160,000 clones, 92% being singletons. The starting material was peripheral blood, obtained 28 days after the second AZD1222 dose. The receptors stem from an adult who received the AZD1222 COVID-19 vaccine. Both conserved end residues are part of each CDR3. Each record gives: V gene, J gene, D gene, clone size, CDR3 DNA, CDR3 protein. A D gene is named only where the DNA matches it firmly. Size is omitted from some rows. Given values are once, few, many or a class for expanded clones.

>TRBV10-3|TRBJ2-3|NA|NA
TGTGCCATCAGTGAGGAAGAGGATCTAGGCACTAGCACAGATACGCAGTATTTT
CAISEEEDLGTSTDTQYF
>TRBV15|TRBJ2-1|TRBD1|NA
TGTGCCACCGGTAGGACAGGGGATGGCAATGAGCAGTTCTTC
CATGRTGDGNEQFF
>TRBV10-3|TRBJ1-6|NA|NA
TGTGCCATCAGTGAGGAGAGGCTTTCCTATAATTCACCCCTCCACTTT
CAISEERLSYNSPLHF
>TRBV7-2|TRBJ2-3|TRBD2|NA
TGTGCCAGCAGCCCAGTTAGCGGGAGCGGCGGTGATACGCAGTATTTT
CASSPVSGSGGDTQYF
>TRBV6-5|TRBJ1-6|NA|NA
TGTGCCAGCAGTTACGACACCGATAATTCACCCCTCCACTTT
CASSYDTDNSPLHF
>TRBV5-4|TRBJ2-5|TRBD1|NA
TGTGCCAGCAGCCCGGGGACAGGGGGCCAAGAGACCCAGTACTTC
CASSPGTGGQETQYF
>TRBV2|TRBJ2-7|TRBD1|NA
TGTGCCAGCAGTGCGACAAGGACAGGAACCTACGAGCAGTACTTC
CASSATRTGTYEQYF
>TRBV6-2/TRBV6-3|TRBJ2-1|TRBD1|NA
TGTGCCAGCAGTTACGTCGGACAGGGAAATGAGCAGTTCTTC
CASSYVGQGNEQFF
>TRBV10-3|TRBJ1-4|TRBD1|NA
TGTGCCATCAGTGGAACAGGGGGGCCTAATGAAAAACTGTTTTTT
CAISGTGGPNEKLFF
>TRBV3-1/TRBV3-2|TRBJ2-7|NA|NA
TGTGCCAGCAGCCTAAACTACGAGCAGTACTTC
CASSLNYEQYF
>TRBV27|TRBJ1-1|NA|NA
TGTGCCAGCAGTCCGATTACCCTCTTCGACAGGGAAGCTTTCTTT
CASSPITLFDREAFF
>TRBV5-1|TRBJ2-2|NA|NA
TGCGCCAGCAGCTTTTTCGGTCCAGCGGCCCAACTCACCGCCGGCGGGGAGCTGTTTTTT
CASSFFGPAAQLTAGGELFF
>TRBV10-3|TRBJ1-4|NA|NA
TGTGCCATCAGTGAGTCGAATTGGGGCAGATTCCCAACTAATGAAAAACTGTTTTTT
CAISESNWGRFPTNEKLFF
>TRBV5-5|TRBJ2-7|NA|once
TGTGCCAGCAGTTCTGAGACAGTGGTCTACGAGCAGTACTTC
CASSSETVVYEQYF
>TRBV28|TRBJ1-1|NA|NA
TGTGCCAGCAGACAAGGCGGGGGCATGAACACTGAAGCTTTCTTT
CASRQGGGMNTEAFF
>TRBV7-9|TRBJ2-3|TRBD2|NA
TGTGCCAGCAGCTTAGGGCTAGCGGGACTCACAGATACGCAGTATTTT
CASSLGLAGLTDTQYF
>TRBV7-2|TRBJ2-1|NA|NA
TGTGCCAGCAGCCCCGAACCAGTCTACAATGAGCAGTTCTTC
CASSPEPVYNEQFF
>TRBV7-3|TRBJ2-2|NA|NA
TGTGCCAGCAGCTACGGAACCGGGACACTGAGCGGGGAGCTGTTTTTT
CASSYGTGTLSGELFF
>TRBV25-1|TRBJ1-2|TRBD1|once
TGTGCCAGCAGACAGGGGGCTAACTATGGCTACACCTTC
CASRQGANYGYTF
>TRBV2|TRBJ2-1|TRBD2|few
TGTGCCAGCACTGAGCGGGGGGGCGGTCCCCAGTTCTTC
CASTERGGGPQFF
>TRBV6-5|TRBJ2-3|NA|NA
TGTGCCAGCAGCCGTAGCTCAGATACGCAGTATTTT
CASSRSSDTQYF
>TRBV4-2|TRBJ2-7|TRBD2|NA
TGTGCCAGCAGCCAGCCCCGCCGGGCGGGGGTTTCCTACGAGCAGTACTTC
CASSQPRRAGVSYEQYF
>TRBV20-1|TRBJ1-5|NA|NA
TGCAGTGCTGGTAATCAGCCCCAGCATTTT
CSAGNQPQHF
>TRBV7-2|TRBJ1-2|TRBD1|NA
TGTGCCAGCAGCACCAGGGGGCTTGATGGCTACACCTTC
CASSTRGLDGYTF
>TRBV7-8|TRBJ2-5|TRBD1|NA
TGTGCCAGCAGCCGAGGACAGGGGTCAGGGACCCAGTACTTC
CASSRGQGSGTQYF
>TRBV5-1|TRBJ2-3|NA|NA
TGCGCCAGCAGCACAGATACGCAGTATTTT
CASSTDTQYF
>TRBV7-9|TRBJ2-1|NA|NA
TGTGCCAGCAGCTTAGTCTCTGGAATCAATGAGCAGTTCTTC
CASSLVSGINEQFF
>TRBV28|TRBJ1-1|NA|NA
TGTGCCAGCAGTTTGGTAGGGAACACTGAAGCTTTCTTT
CASSLVGNTEAFF
>TRBV3-1/TRBV3-2|TRBJ1-3|NA|NA
TGTGCCAGCAGCCACGGGGGTTATGGAAACACCATATATTTT
CASSHGGYGNTIYF
>TRBV27|TRBJ2-5|TRBD2|once
TGTGCCAGCAGTTTTTTGGGGCGTAGGGGAGGGGAGACCCAGTACTTC
CASSFLGRRGGETQYF
>TRBV15|TRBJ1-2|NA|NA
TGTGCCACCAGCAGAGATCGACAGCTAAACTATGGCTACACCTTC
CATSRDRQLNYGYTF
>TRBV24-1|TRBJ1-2|NA|NA
TGTGCCACCAGTGATTTGGAGGATGGAGCTGGGTATGGCTACACCTTC
CATSDLEDGAGYGYTF
>TRBV7-9|TRBJ1-3|NA|NA
TGTGCCAGCGCAGACTCCTTGATTACGGGTCCCTCTGGAAACACCATATATTTT
CASADSLITGPSGNTIYF
>TRBV18|TRBJ2-7|NA|NA
TGTGCCAGCTCCAAGGAGGGCAGAACCTACGAGCAGTACTTC
CASSKEGRTYEQYF
>TRBV11-1|TRBJ2-3|TRBD2|NA
TGTGCCAGCAGCGCTTTACTAGCGGGAGGGGATACGCAGTATTTT
CASSALLAGGDTQYF
>TRBV30|TRBJ1-2|NA|NA
TGTGCCTGGAGTGTGGGCAGGCGGGATAACTATGGCTACACCTTC
CAWSVGRRDNYGYTF
>TRBV3-1/TRBV3-2|TRBJ2-3|NA|NA
TGTGCCAGCTCTGCTTACGGCAGCACAGATACGCAGTATTTT
CASSAYGSTDTQYF